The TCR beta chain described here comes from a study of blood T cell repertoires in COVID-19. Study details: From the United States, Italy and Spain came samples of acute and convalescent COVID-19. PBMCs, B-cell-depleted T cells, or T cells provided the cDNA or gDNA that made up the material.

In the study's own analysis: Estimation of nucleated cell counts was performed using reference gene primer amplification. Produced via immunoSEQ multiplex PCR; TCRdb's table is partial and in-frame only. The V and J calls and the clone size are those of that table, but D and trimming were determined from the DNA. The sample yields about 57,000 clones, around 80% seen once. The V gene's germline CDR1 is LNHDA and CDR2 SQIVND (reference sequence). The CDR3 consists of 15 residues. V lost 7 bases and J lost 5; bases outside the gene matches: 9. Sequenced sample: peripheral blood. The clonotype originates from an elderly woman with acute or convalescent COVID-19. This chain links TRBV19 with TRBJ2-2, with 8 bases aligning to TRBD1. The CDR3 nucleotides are TGTGCCAGTAAAACGACAGGGGCCATTACCGGGGAGCTGTTTTTT. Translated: CASKTTGAITGELFF.